This T cell receptor (beta chain) emerged from a study of technical replicates of blood from several donors. The CDR3 loop spans 16 amino acids. The V end was cut by 1 base, the J end by 3 bases, with 16 bases between. The germline V gene encodes CDR1 SGHDN and CDR2 FVKESK. The sample holds one count of this clone. Produced via immunoSEQ multiplex PCR; TCRdb's table is partial and in-frame only. The sample shows around 72,000 clones, 91% of them seen only once. The chain couples TRBV14 to TRBJ2-7, with D possibly matching TRBD1 (5 bases). The specimen sequenced was T cells isolated from PBMCs. This TCR came from a human donor in good health. Some clones in this sample may be carry-over from other donors' samples. The CDR3 here is CASSQVFGQGRYEQYF. CDR3 sequence (DNA): TGTGCCAGCAGCCAAGTATTCGGCCAGGGCCGCTACGAGCAGTACTTC.